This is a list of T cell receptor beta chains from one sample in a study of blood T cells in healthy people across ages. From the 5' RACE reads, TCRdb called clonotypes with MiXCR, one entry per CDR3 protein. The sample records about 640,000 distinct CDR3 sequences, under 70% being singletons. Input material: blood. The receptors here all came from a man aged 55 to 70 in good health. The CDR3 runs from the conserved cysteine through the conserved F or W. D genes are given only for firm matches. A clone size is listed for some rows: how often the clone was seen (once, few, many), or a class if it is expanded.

CDR3nt: TGCAGTGCACGAGGGCTAGAGCGAGCCGGGGAGCTGTTTTTT; CDR3aa: CSARGLERAGELFF; j_gene: TRBJ2-2; v_gene: TRBV20-1; abundance: .; d_gene: .
CDR3nt: TGCAGTGCTAGATCGTCCCTCGTAAACACAGATACGCAGTATTTT; CDR3aa: CSARSSLVNTDTQYF; j_gene: TRBJ2-3; v_gene: TRBV20-1; abundance: .; d_gene: .
CDR3nt: TGTGCCAGCAGTTATACGACAGGGCGGAACGAAAAACTGTTTTTT; CDR3aa: CASSYTTGRNEKLFF; j_gene: TRBJ1-4; v_gene: TRBV6-6; abundance: .; d_gene: TRBD1
CDR3nt: TGTGCCAGCAGCTTAGGAGGTCGGATCTCCTACGAGCAGTACTTC; CDR3aa: CASSLGGRISYEQYF; j_gene: TRBJ2-7; v_gene: TRBV7-2; abundance: .; d_gene: .
CDR3nt: TGTGCCAGCTCACCACGGGGGACGGCAGATAACTATGGCTACACCTTC; CDR3aa: CASSPRGTADNYGYTF; j_gene: TRBJ1-2; v_gene: TRBV18; abundance: .; d_gene: .
CDR3nt: TGCAGTGCACGGATGGGCGGGGGGCACCAAGAGACCCAGTACTTC; CDR3aa: CSARMGGGHQETQYF; j_gene: TRBJ2-5; v_gene: TRBV20-1; abundance: .; d_gene: TRBD2
CDR3nt: TGTGCCAGCAGCGTAAGGCCAAGCGGGGGGGCCGTTGATACGCAGTATTTT; CDR3aa: CASSVRPSGGAVDTQYF; j_gene: TRBJ2-3; v_gene: TRBV9; abundance: .; d_gene: TRBD2
CDR3nt: TGTGCCACCAGTGCGGGACAGGGTCGCGAGACCCAGTACTTC; CDR3aa: CATSAGQGRETQYF; j_gene: TRBJ2-5; v_gene: TRBV24-1; abundance: .; d_gene: TRBD1
CDR3nt: TGCGCCAGCACCCGGGACAGGGGATTCTACGAGCAGTACTTC; CDR3aa: CASTRDRGFYEQYF; j_gene: TRBJ2-7; v_gene: TRBV5-1; abundance: few; d_gene: TRBD1
CDR3nt: TGCAGTGCTAGTTCAAACCTAGCGGGGGGCTCCTACAATGAGCAGTTCTTC; CDR3aa: CSASSNLAGGSYNEQFF; j_gene: TRBJ2-1; v_gene: TRBV20-1; abundance: .; d_gene: TRBD2
CDR3nt: TGTGCCAGCAGCTTCACCGGGGATAGCAATCAGCCCCAGCATTTT; CDR3aa: CASSFTGDSNQPQHF; j_gene: TRBJ1-5; v_gene: TRBV5-5; abundance: .; d_gene: .
CDR3nt: TGCAGTGCTAGCTCAGAACCGGGACGGAAAAACATTCAGTACTTC; CDR3aa: CSASSEPGRKNIQYF; j_gene: TRBJ2-4; v_gene: TRBV20-1; abundance: .; d_gene: .
CDR3nt: TGTGCCAGCAGAACGTGGGGTCAGCCCCAGCATTTT; CDR3aa: CASRTWGQPQHF; j_gene: TRBJ1-5; v_gene: TRBV28; abundance: few; d_gene: .
CDR3nt: TGCAGTGCTAGGGGACGGATCTATAATTCACCCCTCCACTTT; CDR3aa: CSARGRIYNSPLHF; j_gene: TRBJ1-6; v_gene: TRBV20-1; abundance: once; d_gene: .
CDR3nt: TGTGCCAGCAGCTTAGGAAATGTGGCAGGGGAAGGCTACACCTTC; CDR3aa: CASSLGNVAGEGYTF; j_gene: TRBJ1-2; v_gene: TRBV7-2; abundance: .; d_gene: .
CDR3nt: TGTGCCAGCAGTTACTACCCTGAGACAGGGGGCGCAGCCGGGGAGCTGTTTTTT; CDR3aa: CASSYYPETGGAAGELFF; j_gene: TRBJ2-2; v_gene: TRBV6-2/TRBV6-3; abundance: once; d_gene: TRBD1
CDR3nt: TGCAGTGCGCGGACTAGCGGGGGGGCCGCGGGTTACAATGAGCAGTACTTC; CDR3aa: CSARTSGGAAGYNEQYF; j_gene: TRBJ2-5; v_gene: TRBV20-1; abundance: .; d_gene: TRBD2
CDR3nt: TGTGCCAGCAGCTCCGATAGCGGAGCTAATGAAAAACTGTTTTTT; CDR3aa: CASSSDSGANEKLFF; j_gene: TRBJ1-4; v_gene: TRBV7-2; abundance: .; d_gene: .
CDR3nt: TGTGCCAGCAGTGACCCCGGGACGGGAGCCTACGAGCAGTACTTC; CDR3aa: CASSDPGTGAYEQYF; j_gene: TRBJ2-7; v_gene: TRBV25-1; abundance: few; d_gene: .
CDR3nt: TGTGCCAGCAGTTCGGCCTCGGACGTCGTTCAGTACTTC; CDR3aa: CASSSASDVVQYF; j_gene: TRBJ2-4; v_gene: TRBV28; abundance: .; d_gene: .
CDR3nt: TGCGCCAGCAGCGTTTTTGGGAGCAATGAAAAACTGTTTTTT; CDR3aa: CASSVFGSNEKLFF; j_gene: TRBJ1-4; v_gene: TRBV5-1; abundance: many; d_gene: .
CDR3nt: TGTGCCACTTCCACAGGGGTGAACACTGAAGCTTTCTTT; CDR3aa: CATSTGVNTEAFF; j_gene: TRBJ1-1; v_gene: TRBV10-3; abundance: .; d_gene: TRBD1
CDR3nt: TGCAGTGTGGAGTGGGGCTGGGAGACCCAGTACTTC; CDR3aa: CSVEWGWETQYF; j_gene: TRBJ2-5; v_gene: TRBV20-1; abundance: .; d_gene: .